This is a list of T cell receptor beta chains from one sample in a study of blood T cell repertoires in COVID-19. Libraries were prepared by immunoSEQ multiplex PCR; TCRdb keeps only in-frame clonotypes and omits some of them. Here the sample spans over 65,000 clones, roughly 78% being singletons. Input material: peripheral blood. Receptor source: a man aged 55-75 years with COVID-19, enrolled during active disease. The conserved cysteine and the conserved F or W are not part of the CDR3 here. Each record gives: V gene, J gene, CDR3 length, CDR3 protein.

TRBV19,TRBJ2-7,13,ASTIPGQGTGEQY
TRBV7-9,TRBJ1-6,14,ASSLDQGSYNSPLH
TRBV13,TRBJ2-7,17,ASSLRGQGFEGGPLEQY
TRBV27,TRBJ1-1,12,ASRRTGLNTEAF
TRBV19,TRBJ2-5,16,ASSMSTSGVLGQETQY
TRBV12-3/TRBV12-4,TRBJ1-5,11,ASEKGPVGPQH
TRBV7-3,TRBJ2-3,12,ASSLDYLTDTQY
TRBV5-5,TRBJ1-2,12,ASSFSRGAGGYT
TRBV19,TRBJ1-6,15,ASSDPAGAIYNSPLH
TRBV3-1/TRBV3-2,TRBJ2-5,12,ASSQKSWRGTQY
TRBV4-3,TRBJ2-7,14,ASSQNRAPRGYEQY
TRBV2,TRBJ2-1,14,ASSPGLAGGRSEQF
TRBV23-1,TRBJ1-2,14,ASSQWVGINRGGYT
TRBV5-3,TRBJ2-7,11,ARSFQIRGEQY
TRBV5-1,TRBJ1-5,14,ASSSGTGAGNQPQH
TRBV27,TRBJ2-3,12,ASGDRDATDTQY
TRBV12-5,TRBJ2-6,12,ASGPPPVANVLT
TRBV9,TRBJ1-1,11,ASSFGHNTEAF
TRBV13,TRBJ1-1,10,ASSLGQAQAF
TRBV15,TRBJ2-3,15,ATSRDTQGARTDTQY
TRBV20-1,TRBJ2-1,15,SASGSSGPSSYNEQF
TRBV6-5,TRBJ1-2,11,ASSPQTLKSYT
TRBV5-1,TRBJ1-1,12,ASSLQGDTTEAF
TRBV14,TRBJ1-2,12,ASSRDSRGYGYT
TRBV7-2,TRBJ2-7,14,ASSILLGGVAYEQY
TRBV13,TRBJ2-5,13,ASSQDRGFQETQY
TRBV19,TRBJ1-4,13,ASSRKTGSNEKLF
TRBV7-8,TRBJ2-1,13,ASSLVAGVRDEQF
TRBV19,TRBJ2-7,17,ASSISPGLAIEGTYEQY
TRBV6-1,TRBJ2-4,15,ASSEVRTAGPKNIQY
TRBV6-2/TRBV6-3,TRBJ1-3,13,ASSSLDIYRDTIY
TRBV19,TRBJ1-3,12,ASSISFSGNTIY
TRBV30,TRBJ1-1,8,ALGGRNAF
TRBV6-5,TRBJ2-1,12,ASSMRESYNEQF
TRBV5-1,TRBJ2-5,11,ASSNSPKETQY
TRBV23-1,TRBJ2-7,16,ASSQSTEGAESSYEQY
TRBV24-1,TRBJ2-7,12,ATSWGVRTYEQY
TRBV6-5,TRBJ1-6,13,ASRDKSSYNSPLH
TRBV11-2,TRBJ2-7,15,ASSPSSGSRLIYEQY
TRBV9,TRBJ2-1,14,ASSVGPPFPKPEQF
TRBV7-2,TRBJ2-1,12,ASTPSLAGGEQF
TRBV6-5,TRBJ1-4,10,ASRGQGEKLF
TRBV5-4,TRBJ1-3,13,ASSPTGSSGNTIY
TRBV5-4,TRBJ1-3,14,ASSLDGTGRANTIY
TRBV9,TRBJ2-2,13,ASSVGTPSTGELF
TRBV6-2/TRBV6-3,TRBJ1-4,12,ASSRTGPNEKLF
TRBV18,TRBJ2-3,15,ASSPVSSLTGTDTQY
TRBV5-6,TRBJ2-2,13,ASRRTGKGAGELF
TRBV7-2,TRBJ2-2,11,ASSLLAAGELF
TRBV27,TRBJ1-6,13,ASSSSTANNSPLH
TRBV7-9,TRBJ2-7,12,ASSLFRDSYEQY
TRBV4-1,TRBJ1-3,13,ASSLEGARGNTIY
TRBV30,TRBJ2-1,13,AWSVRRDGRDEQF
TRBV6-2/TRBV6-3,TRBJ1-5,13,ASSYFRGVIQPQH